The 24 T cell receptor beta chains reported below all come from one sample, sequenced in a study of T cell responses to AZD1222 COVID-19 vaccine. Assay: immunoSEQ multiplex PCR; the TCRdb copy retains only in-frame clones and omits some. The data contain 75,000 to 95,000 clones, about 85% of them singletons. Sequenced here: peripheral blood, sampled on day 0 of AZD1222 vaccination. All receptors derive from an adult in good health.

V usage is TRBV19 and J usage is TRBJ1-4, with D perhaps matching TRBD1 (6 bases). Germline V gene sequence: CDR1 LNHDA, CDR2 SQIVND (reference sequence). Trimming left V 5 bases short and J 8 bases short, with 21 bases between. CDR3 size: 16 residues. The CDR3 DNA sequence: TGTGCCAGTAGTTACCTCTCCCTGGGGGCTGGCGAAAAACTGTTTTTT. Translating it yields CASSYLSLGAGEKLFF.

The genes are TRBV19 and TRBJ2-7, with 7 positions matching TRBD1. The CDR3 sequence is 15 residues long. Germline V lookup: CDR1 LNHDA, CDR2 SQIVND (reference sequence). V lost 4 bases, J lost 3 bases, and 9 bases stayed unmatched. Here the CDR3 reads CASSRIGTEFYEQYF. CDR3 nucleotide sequence: TGTGCCAGTAGTAGGATAGGGACAGAATTCTACGAGCAGTACTTC.

CDR3 protein: CASRPGTAYEQYF. CDR3 sequence (DNA): TGTGCCAGCAGACCCGGGACAGCCTACGAGCAGTACTTC. This chain connects TRBV28 to TRBJ2-7, with TRBD1 identical over 7 bases. The junction had 4 bases not matched to a gene; V was cut back by 6 bases and J by 2 bases. The CDR3 length is 13 residues. CDR1 is MDHEN and CDR2 is SYDVKM in the germline V gene.

The chain carries TRBV7-2 and TRBJ2-2, with 8 nucleotides matching TRBD1. This CDR3 is 14 amino acids long. The V gene end was trimmed by 5 bases and the J gene end by 9 bases; junction bases not matched to a gene: 8. The germline V gene encodes CDR1 SGHTA and CDR2 FQGNSA. The CDR3 region is CASSTGTGPRELFF. DNA of the CDR3: TGTGCCAGCAGCACTGGGACAGGTCCCCGGGAGCTGTTTTTT.

The chain employs TRBV28 and TRBJ1-2; D ambiguous. Per the germline V gene, CDR1 is MDHEN and CDR2 is SYDVKM. CDR3 length: 13 residues. Between the trimmed V and J ends, which lost 5 bases and 3 bases, there was a span of 10 bases. CDR3 residues: CASSLVWDYGYTF. The CDR3 DNA sequence: TGTGCCAGCAGTCTCGTCTGGGACTATGGCTACACCTTC.

The V and J genes are TRBV28 and TRBJ1-5; D gene unclear. Trimming pared 2 bases from V and 0 bases from J, leaving 11 bases between. This CDR3 contains 16 residues. Per the germline V gene, CDR1 is MDHEN and CDR2 is SYDVKM. CDR3 sequence (DNA): TGTGCCAGCAGTTTAGAGAGGGCTTATAGCAATCAGCCCCAGCATTTT. Protein sequence: CASSLERAYSNQPQHF.

The V gene is TRBV19, the J gene TRBJ1-5; no definite D call. This CDR3 has 16 residues. CDR1 LNHDA and CDR2 SQIVND come from the germline V gene (reference sequence). Trimming pared 0 bases from V and 2 bases from J, leaving 11 bases between. This CDR3 reads CASSIDTFAGNQPQHF. The CDR3 DNA follows: TGTGCCAGTAGTATAGATACATTCGCGGGCAATCAGCCCCAGCATTTT.

The rearrangement joins TRBV5-1 to TRBJ1-2; weak D call: TRBD1 (6 bases). Trimming took 1 base from V and 8 from J, leaving 12 bases between them. Germline assignment: CDR1 SGHRS and CDR2 YFSETQ. This CDR3 spans 13 amino acids. The CDR3 sequence is CASSLTGKEGYTF. In DNA form, the CDR3 reads TGCGCCAGCAGCTTGACAGGGAAGGAAGGCTACACCTTC.

The rearrangement links TRBV2 to TRBJ1-4, with 10 bases fitting TRBD1. J was trimmed by 3 bases and V by 1 base; bases with no gene match: 2. Looked up from germline, CDR1 is SNHLY and CDR2 is FYNNEI. CDR3 length: 16 residues. CDR3 region: CASSEGQGASNEKLFF. The DNA of the CDR3 is TGTGCCAGCAGTGAAGGACAGGGGGCGTCTAATGAAAAACTGTTTTTT. Filled out from reference TRBV2 and TRBJ1-4, the complete variable domain reads EPEVTQTPSHQVTQMGQEVILRCVPISNHLYFYWYRQILGQKVEFLVSFYNNEISEKSEIFDDQFSVERPDGSNFTLKIRSTKLEDSAMYFCASSEGQGASNEKLFFGSGTQLSVL.

The count of this clone is one. V is TRBV5-4 and J is TRBJ2-5; 7 nucleotides agree with TRBD1. The V gene's germline CDR1 is SGHNT and CDR2 YYREEE (reference sequence). Germline trimming cut 2 bases from V and 3 bases from J; bases unmatched to any gene: 4. This CDR3 is built from 14 residues. The CDR3 DNA reads TGTGCCAGCAGCTTAACCGGGACAGAAGAGACCCAGTACTTC. This codes for CASSLTGTEETQYF.

In the case of this clone: The junction departs from germline at one end; a sequencing error may be responsible. The chain carries TRBV7-7 and TRBJ2-1; no clear D. CDR1 and CDR2 from the germline V gene are SSHAT and FNYEAQ (reference sequence). This CDR3 contains 14 residues. CDR3 DNA: TGTGCTAGCAGCTTATCCCCTGGAGCCCATGAGCAGTTCTTC. Protein product: CASSLSPGAHEQFF.

The rearrangement links TRBV6-6 to TRBJ2-2; possibly TRBD1 for D (5 bases). V shed 8 bases and J shed 3 bases, with 7 bases lying between them. The V gene's germline CDR1 is MNHNY and CDR2 SVGAGI (reference sequence). The CDR3 contains 12 residues. In nucleotides, the CDR3 is TGTGCCAGCCCCAGGGACACCGGGGAGCTGTTTTTT. The encoded protein is CASPRDTGELFF.

This chain connects TRBV10-3 to TRBJ2-2; D remains unclear. This CDR3 spans 17 amino acids. Trimming took 0 bases from V and 0 from J, leaving 11 bases between them. The germline gives CDR1 ENHRY, CDR2 SYGVKD. The CDR3 bases are TGTGCCATCAGTGAGTCCCCGAAGGCCGCGAACACCGGGGAGCTGTTTTTT. It is translated as CAISESPKAANTGELFF.

The chain employs TRBV6-5 and TRBJ1-2; 10 bases match TRBD1. The CDR3 has 14 residues. The germline CDR1 and CDR2 sequences are MNHEY and SVGAGI. With 6 bases clipped from V and 5 bases from J, the junction kept 6 bases outside the gene matches. CDR3 protein: CASRPGQGSYGYTF. The CDR3 DNA follows: TGTGCCAGCAGGCCGGGACAGGGGAGTTATGGCTACACCTTC.

V gene TRBV15 combines with J gene TRBJ2-7, with D possibly called TRBD1 or TRBD2 (5 bases each). The CDR3 sequence is 15 residues long. V shed 1 base and J shed 9 bases, with 19 bases lying between them. Germline V CDR1 and CDR2: LNHNV, YYDKDF (reference sequence). The CDR3 region has the DNA TGTGCCACCAGCAGAGGTGTGGGGGTGATGGTTGGGCAGTACTTC. It codes for CATSRGVGVMVGQYF.

V gene TRBV18 combines with J gene TRBJ2-2; D perhaps matches TRBD1 (5 bases). The CDR3 is made up of 13 amino acids. Germline CDR1 and CDR2: KGHSH and LQKENI. Trimming stripped 6 bases from V and 7 bases from J, with 12 bases between. The CDR3 nucleotides read TGTGCCAGCTCGGCCCTACAGGACGGGGAGCTGTTTTTT. It specifies CASSALQDGELFF.

This sequence joins TRBV3-1 (or the pseudogene TRBV3-2) and TRBJ1-4; TRBD1 is a possible D gene (5 bases). The germline V gene encodes CDR1 LGHDT and CDR2 YNNKEL (reference sequence). This CDR3 spans 13 amino acids. V was cut by 2 bases and J by 8 bases, with 9 bases left in between. In nucleotides, the CDR3 is TGTGCCAGCAGCCAACACGACAGAGAAAAACTGTTTTTT. It is translated as CASSQHDREKLFF.

The chain recombines TRBV7-2 with TRBJ2-5; D is unresolved. The V and J ends lost 0 bases and 5 bases respectively, with 4 bases between them. The CDR3 contains 12 residues. From germline, CDR1 is SGHTA and CDR2 FQGNSA. This CDR3 reads CASSLAVETQYF. In nucleotides, the CDR3 is TGTGCCAGCAGCTTAGCTGTGGAGACCCAGTACTTC.

The rearrangement links TRBV7-9 to TRBJ1-6; the match to TRBD1 covers 9 bases. The CDR3 has 19 amino acids. Unmatched junction bases numbered 10, after V lost 1 base and J lost 3 bases. CDR1 and CDR2 (germline): SEHNR, FQNEAQ (reference sequence). The CDR3 DNA follows: TGTGCCAGCAGCTTAGGCCGGGGACAGGGCCCATTCTATAATTCACCCCTCCACTTT. Encoded protein: CASSLGRGQGPFYNSPLHF.

This clone was counted once. In nucleotides, the CDR3 is TGTGCCAGCAGCTTCAGAACAGGGTCCCCAACTAATGAAAAACTGTTTTTT. It codes for CASSFRTGSPTNEKLFF. The chain joins TRBV5-4 to TRBJ1-4; TRBD1 is a possible D gene (6 bases). With 2 bases removed from V and 0 bases from J, the gap between germline ends came to 14 bases. Germline loops: CDR1 SGHNT, CDR2 YYREEE (reference sequence). CDR3 length: 17 amino acids. The complete variable domain, with remaining parts taken from reference TRBV5-4 and TRBJ1-4, reads ETGVTQSPTHLIKTRGQQVTLRCSSQSGHNTVSWYQQALGQGPQFIFQYYREEENGRGNFPPRFSGLQFPNYSSELNVNALELDDSALYLCASSFRTGSPTNEKLFFGSGTQLSVL.

This chain connects TRBV3-1 (or the pseudogene TRBV3-2) to TRBJ2-3, with D perhaps TRBD2 (6 bases). Trimming took off 2 bases at V and 6 bases at J, with 15 bases between the two ends. This CDR3 spans 15 amino acids. Germline loops: CDR1 LGHDT, CDR2 YNNKEL (reference sequence). This CDR3 reads CASSQQLRAGDTQYF. In DNA, the CDR3 is TGTGCCAGCAGCCAACAGTTGAGGGCGGGGGATACGCAGTATTTT.

The chain links TRBV9 to TRBJ2-2; 8 positions agree with TRBD2. The CDR3 spans 15 residues. Per the germline V gene, CDR1 is SGDLS and CDR2 is YYNGEE. Unmatched junction bases numbered 6, after V lost 3 bases and J lost 5 bases. CDR3 loop: CASSAGGPYTGELFF. The CDR3 DNA follows: TGTGCCAGCAGCGCGGGGGGGCCGTATACCGGGGAGCTGTTTTTT.

The chain is built from TRBV3-1 (or the pseudogene TRBV3-2) and TRBJ2-7; 8 positions agree with TRBD2. The CDR3 has 12 amino acids. V shed 4 bases, J shed 6 bases, and the junction held 2 bases outside the gene matches. Germline lookup yields CDR1 LGHDT and CDR2 YNNKEL (reference sequence). The CDR3 is CASSPREGEQYF. CDR3 nucleotide sequence: TGTGCCAGCAGCCCCCGGGAGGGCGAGCAGTACTTC.

This clone showed up just once. The chain couples TRBV10-3 to TRBJ2-7, with D tentatively TRBD1 (6 bases). Trimming stripped 10 bases from V and 3 bases from J, with 13 bases between. Germline lookup yields CDR1 ENHRY and CDR2 SYGVKD. The CDR3 totals 12 residues. The CDR3 coding sequence is TGTGCCACTCGACAGGAGGACTACGAGCAGTACTTC. It encodes CATRQEDYEQYF.